This TCR beta chain was profiled in a study of post-analysis software for immune sequencing data. Trimming stripped 4 bases from V and 2 bases from J, with 9 bases between. The germline CDR1 and CDR2 sequences are ENHRY and SYGVKD. The CDR3 extends over 14 amino acids. The study's findings and limits: Elevated frequency relative to controls characterized a handful of TRBV segments in patients, TRBV5-6, TRBV5-1 and TRBV20-1 among them.

In regard to this clonotype: Its target is unknown.

TCR beta cDNA libraries included unique molecular identifiers. MiXCR was run by TCRdb on the PCR reads, yielding one entry per CDR3 protein. The data show more than 500,000 distinct CDR3 sequences, 34% seen once. The specimen was blood. The chain employs TRBV10-3 and TRBJ2-1; D possibly matches TRBD1 or TRBD2 (5 bases each). The origin of this receptor is a girl younger than 18 with multiple sclerosis. The CDR3 nucleotides are TGTGCCATCAGTGGAGGGGAACCCTACAATGAGCAGTTCTTC. It yields the protein CAISGGEPYNEQFF.